The 5 T cell receptor beta chains listed next were all sequenced from one sample in a study of early T cells in non-severe SARS-CoV-2 infection. TCRdb fed the 5' RACE reads into MiXCR, producing one record per CDR3 protein. This sample yields about 63,000 distinct CDR3 sequences, of which 10% to 15% are seen a single time; approximately 4.6% belongs to the top ten. Sample: whole blood. Source of these receptors: an adult who was a healthcare worker with PCR-confirmed SARS-CoV-2 infection or an uninfected control (not recorded which).

This clonotype was counted between two and nine times. The gene calls are TRBV6-2 or TRBV6-3 and TRBJ2-3; no reliable D call. The CDR3 is 11 residues long. Germline lookup yields CDR1 MNHEY and CDR2 SVGEGT. V lost 2 bases and J lost 5, with 2 bases in between. CDR3 protein: CASSYVDTQYF. CDR3 DNA: TGTGCCAGCAGTTACGTAGATACGCAGTATTTT.

This clonotype turned up a few times. This chain links TRBV20-1 with TRBJ1-1, with unresolved D. V shed 1 base and J shed 7 bases, with 7 bases lying between them. Germline CDR1 reads DFQATT; CDR2 reads SNEGSKA (reference sequence). This CDR3 is 11 amino acids long. Here the CDR3 reads CSARGADEAFF. DNA of the CDR3: TGCAGTGCTAGAGGGGCTGATGAAGCTTTCTTT.

This clonotype has a count of ten or more. This chain links TRBV7-9 with TRBJ2-5; D may be TRBD1 or TRBD2 (5 bases each). CDR3 length: 13 residues. Trimming pared 1 base from V and 8 bases from J, leaving 11 bases between. Germline values: CDR1 SEHNR, CDR2 FQNEAQ (reference sequence). DNA of the CDR3: TGTGCCAGCAGCTTAGAGGGGACGAGAACCCAGTACTTC. It encodes CASSLEGTRTQYF.

This clonotype showed up many times. V and J are TRBV11-2 and TRBJ2-1; unclear D gene. CDR1 is SGHAT, CDR2 FQNNGV, per germline. The CDR3 spans 13 residues. Trimming pared 7 bases from V and 8 bases from J, leaving 15 bases between. The chain's CDR3 is CASTLRPTDEQFF. In DNA, the CDR3 is TGTGCCAGCACCCTCCGGCCGACGGATGAGCAGTTCTTC. Looking up the rest from reference TRBV11-2 and TRBJ2-1 gives the full variable domain: EAGVAQSPRYKIIEKRQSVAFWCNPISGHATLYWYQQILGQGPKLLIQFQNNGVVDDSQLPKDRFSAERLKGVDSTLKIQPAKLEDSAVYLCASTLRPTDEQFFGPGTRLTVL.

This clonotype was counted ten times or more. The chain recombines TRBV5-4 with TRBJ2-6; no reliable D call. This CDR3 has 11 residues. CDR1 and CDR2 from the germline V gene are SGHNT and YYREEE (reference sequence). Deletions cut 3 bases from V and 12 bases from J, with 7 bases between. In DNA form, the CDR3 reads TGTGCCAGCAGCTCGAGAAGCGTCCTGACTTTC. Protein sequence: CASSSRSVLTF.